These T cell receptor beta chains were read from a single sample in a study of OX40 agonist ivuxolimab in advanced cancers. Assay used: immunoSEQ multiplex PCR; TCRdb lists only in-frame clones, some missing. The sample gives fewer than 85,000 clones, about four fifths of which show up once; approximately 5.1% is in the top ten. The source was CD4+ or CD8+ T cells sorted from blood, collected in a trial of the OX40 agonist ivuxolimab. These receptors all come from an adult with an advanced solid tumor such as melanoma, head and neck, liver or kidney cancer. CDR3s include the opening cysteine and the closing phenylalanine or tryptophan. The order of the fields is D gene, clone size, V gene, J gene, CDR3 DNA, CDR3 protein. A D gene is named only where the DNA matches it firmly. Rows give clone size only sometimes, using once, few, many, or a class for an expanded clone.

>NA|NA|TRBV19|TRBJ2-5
TGTGCCACCGGAGGAGGAGAGACCCAGTACTTC
CATGGGETQYF
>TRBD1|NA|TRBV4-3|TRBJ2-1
TGCGCCAGCAGCCGACTGGGGACAGGGGGTGAAAATGAGCAGTTCTTC
CASSRLGTGGENEQFF
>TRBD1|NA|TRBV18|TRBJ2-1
TGTGCCAGCTCACCGGGGGACAGGGTTGGCAATGAGCAGTTCTTC
CASSPGDRVGNEQFF
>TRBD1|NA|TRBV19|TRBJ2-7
TGTGCCAGTAAGGGGACAGGGACCTACGAGCAGTACTTC
CASKGTGTYEQYF
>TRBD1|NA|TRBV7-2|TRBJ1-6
TGTGCCAGCAGCTCTGGACAGGCATTGCCCCTCCACTTT
CASSSGQALPLHF
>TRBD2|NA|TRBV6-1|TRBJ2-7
TGTGCCAGCAGGACTTCCGGACTAGCGGGCTACGAGCAGTACTTC
CASRTSGLAGYEQYF
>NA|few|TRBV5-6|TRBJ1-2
TGTGCCAGCAGCTTGGGTACGCGTGACGGTCGAAACGGCTACACCTTC
CASSLGTRDGRNGYTF
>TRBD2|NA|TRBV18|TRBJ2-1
TGTGCCAGCTCACCACTAGCGGGGGGCAATGAGCAGTTCTTC
CASSPLAGGNEQFF
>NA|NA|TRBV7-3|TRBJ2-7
TGTGCCAGCAGCTTAAGTAACAGGGATCCCGGGCAGTACTTC
CASSLSNRDPGQYF
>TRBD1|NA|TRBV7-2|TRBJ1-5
TGTGCCAGGGGACAGGGGGGAACGAATCAGCCCCAGCATTTT
CARGQGGTNQPQHF
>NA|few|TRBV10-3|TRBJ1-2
TGTGCCATTTCTTACAGGACGGAATCTAACTATGGCTACACCTTC
CAISYRTESNYGYTF
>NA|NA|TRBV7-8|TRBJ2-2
TGTGCCAGCAGCCCAAGGGCACAGGGACCCACCGGGGAGCTGTTTTTT
CASSPRAQGPTGELFF
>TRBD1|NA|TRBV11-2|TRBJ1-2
TGTGCCAGCAGCTGGGAAGGGCGGACAGGCCATGGCTACACCTTC
CASSWEGRTGHGYTF
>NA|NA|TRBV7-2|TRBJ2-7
TGTGCCAGCAGCACTGGCCCACTGATCTACGAGCAGTACTTC
CASSTGPLIYEQYF
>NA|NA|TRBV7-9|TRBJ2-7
TGTGCCAGCAGCTTAAGCGACCGGGGCGAGCAGTACTTC
CASSLSDRGEQYF
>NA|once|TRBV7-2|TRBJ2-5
TGTGCCAGCAGCCTCATGGACGGACCCATGGGCCCCCAGTACTTC
CASSLMDGPMGPQYF
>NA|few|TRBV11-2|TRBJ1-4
TGTGCCAGCAGCTTAGATAAGGCAGGTGGTCTGGATGAAAAACTGTTTTTT
CASSLDKAGGLDEKLFF
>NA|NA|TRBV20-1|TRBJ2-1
TGCAGTGCTCTCCTAGTGGGTGGTGTGTTCTTC
CSALLVGGVFF
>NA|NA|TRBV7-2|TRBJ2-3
TGTGCCAGCAGTTCCGGGTCCACAGATACGCAGTATTTT
CASSSGSTDTQYF
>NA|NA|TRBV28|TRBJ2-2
TGTGCCAGCAGTTTAGGGGGAGCGCCCGGGGAGCTGTTTTTT
CASSLGGAPGELFF
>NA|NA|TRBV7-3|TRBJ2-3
TGTGCCAGCAGCCCCAGTAGGGACGGCACAGATACGCAGTATTTT
CASSPSRDGTDTQYF
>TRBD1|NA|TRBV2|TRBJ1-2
TGTGCCAGCAGTCCCCGCCTCTTGACAGGGTGGGGGACCTATGGCTACACCTTC
CASSPRLLTGWGTYGYTF
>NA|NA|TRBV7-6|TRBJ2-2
TGTGCCAGCAGTTCGAATACAGGAGACACCGGGGAGCTGTTTTTT
CASSSNTGDTGELFF
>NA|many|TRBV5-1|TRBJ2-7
TGCGCCAGCAGCATTACAGGGTCCCCCTACGAGCAGTACTTC
CASSITGSPYEQYF
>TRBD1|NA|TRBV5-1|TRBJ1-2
TGCGCCAGCAGGGTCGCGACAGGGGGGTTGAGCTATGGCTACACCTTC
CASRVATGGLSYGYTF
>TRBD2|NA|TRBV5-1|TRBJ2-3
TGCGCCAGCAGCTTGGGACTAGCGGGTTCAGATACGCAGTATTTT
CASSLGLAGSDTQYF
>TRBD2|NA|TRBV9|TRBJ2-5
TGTGCCAGCAGCGTCATCCCGGTGACTAGCGGGGGGGATACCCAAGAGACCCAGTACTTC
CASSVIPVTSGGDTQETQYF
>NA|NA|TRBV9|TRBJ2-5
TGTGCCAGCAGCCCACAAGGTGGGAATTTCGAGACCCAGTACTTC
CASSPQGGNFETQYF
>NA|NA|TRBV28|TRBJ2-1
TGTGCCAGCAGTCCTCCGACCTTCCTGTACAATGAGCAGTTCTTC
CASSPPTFLYNEQFF